The T cell receptor (beta chain) under discussion was sequenced for a study of blood T cell repertoires in COVID-19. Study-level information: The analysed material was cDNA or gDNA that came from T cells, B-cell-depleted T cells, or PBMCs.

Recovered Cohort 3 donors showed two negative PCRs, clearance, or symptom resolution. Generated by immunoSEQ multiplex PCR, the TCRdb table keeps only in-frame clones and is missing some. The sample carries approximately 250,000 clones, 80% to 90% recorded once. Per germline, CDR1 MDHEN and CDR2 SYDVKM. With 6 bases removed from V and 1 base from J, the gap between germline ends came to 9 bases. The CDR3 runs 13 residues. The chain uses TRBV28 and TRBJ1-2; a weak D match, TRBD1 (6 bases). The sequence was obtained from a woman between 25 and 40 years old who had recovered from COVID-19. Material: PBMCs or T cells enriched from blood (not recorded which). The CDR3 nucleotides are TGTGCCAGCAGACAACAGGGTAACTATGGCTACACCTTC. Its translation: CASRQQGNYGYTF.